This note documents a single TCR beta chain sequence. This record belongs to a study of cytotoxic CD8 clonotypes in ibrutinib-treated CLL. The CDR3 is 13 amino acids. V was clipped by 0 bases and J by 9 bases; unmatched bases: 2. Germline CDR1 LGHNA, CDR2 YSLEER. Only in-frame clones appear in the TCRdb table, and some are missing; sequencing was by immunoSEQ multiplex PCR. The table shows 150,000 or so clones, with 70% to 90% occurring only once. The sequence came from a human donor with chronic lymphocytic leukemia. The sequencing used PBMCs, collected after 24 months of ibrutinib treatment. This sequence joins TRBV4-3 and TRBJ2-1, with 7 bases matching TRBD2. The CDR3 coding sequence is TGCGCCAGCAGCCAAGACGGCGGGGGTGAGCAGTTCTTC. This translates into CASSQDGGGEQFF.